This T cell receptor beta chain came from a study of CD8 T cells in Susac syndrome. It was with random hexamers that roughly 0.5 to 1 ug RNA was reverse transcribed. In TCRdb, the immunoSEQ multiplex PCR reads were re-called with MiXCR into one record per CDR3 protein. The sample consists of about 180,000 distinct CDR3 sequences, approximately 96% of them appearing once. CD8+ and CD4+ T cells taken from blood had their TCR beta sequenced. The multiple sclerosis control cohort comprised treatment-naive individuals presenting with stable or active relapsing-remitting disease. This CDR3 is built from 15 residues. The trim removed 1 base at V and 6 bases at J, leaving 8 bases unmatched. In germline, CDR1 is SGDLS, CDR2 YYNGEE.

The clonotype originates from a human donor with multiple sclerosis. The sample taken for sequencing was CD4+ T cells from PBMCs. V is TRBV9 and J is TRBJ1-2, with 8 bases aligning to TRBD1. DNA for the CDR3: TGTGCCAGCAGCGTATCGGACAGGGTCGAGGATGGCTACACCTTC. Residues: CASSVSDRVEDGYTF.